This T cell receptor (beta chain) is from a study of molecular identifiers for immune sequencing clone quantification. TCRdb analysed the PCR reads with MiXCR anew, one entry per CDR3 protein. The sample includes about 330,000 distinct CDR3 sequences, about 22% of them seen just once. This clonotype was counted a few times. The sample consisted of naive CD8+ T cells from blood, with Jurkat cell RNA spiked in. Subset noted: FACS-sorted CD8+CD4-CCR7+CD45RA+ naive T cells. This clonotype was obtained from a human donor in good health. Some libraries in this study had Jurkat cell RNA spiked in.

CDR3 coding DNA: TGTGCCAGCAGTGAATTCGGAGGAGCTGGCTACACCTTC. Translating it yields CASSEFGGAGYTF. The chain is built from TRBV25-1 and TRBJ1-2, with D uncertain. This CDR3 region has 13 residues. Trimming cost V 1 base and J 7 bases, with 10 bases left between them. Germline V gene sequence: CDR1 MGHDK, CDR2 SYGVNS.